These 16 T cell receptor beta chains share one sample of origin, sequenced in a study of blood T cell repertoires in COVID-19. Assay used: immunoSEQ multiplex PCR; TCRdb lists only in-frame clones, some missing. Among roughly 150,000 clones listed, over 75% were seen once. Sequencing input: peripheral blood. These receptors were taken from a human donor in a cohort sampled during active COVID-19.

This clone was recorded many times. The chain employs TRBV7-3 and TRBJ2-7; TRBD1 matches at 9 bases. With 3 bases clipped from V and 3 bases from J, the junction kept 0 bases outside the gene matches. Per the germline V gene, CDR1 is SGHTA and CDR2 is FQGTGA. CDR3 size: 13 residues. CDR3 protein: CASSLDRGYEQYF. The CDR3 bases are TGTGCCAGCAGCTTGGACAGGGGCTACGAGCAGTACTTC.

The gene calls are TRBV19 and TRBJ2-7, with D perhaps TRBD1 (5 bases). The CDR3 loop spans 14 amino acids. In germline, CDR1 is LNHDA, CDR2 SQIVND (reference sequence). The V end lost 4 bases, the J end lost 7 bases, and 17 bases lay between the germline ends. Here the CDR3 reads CASSKGQRIGEQYF. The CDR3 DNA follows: TGTGCCAGTAGTAAGGGGCAGCGCATTGGAGAGCAGTACTTC.

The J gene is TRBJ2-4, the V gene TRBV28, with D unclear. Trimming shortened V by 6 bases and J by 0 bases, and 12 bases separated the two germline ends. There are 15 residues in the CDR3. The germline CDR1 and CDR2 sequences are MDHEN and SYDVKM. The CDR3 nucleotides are TGTGCCAGCAGCTCGGTGGGCCTAGCCAAAAACATTCAGTACTTC. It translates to CASSSVGLAKNIQYF.

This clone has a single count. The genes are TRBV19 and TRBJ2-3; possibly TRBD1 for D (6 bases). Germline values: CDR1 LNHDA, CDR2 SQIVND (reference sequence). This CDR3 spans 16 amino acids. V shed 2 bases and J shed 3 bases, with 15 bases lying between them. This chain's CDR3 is CASSIPQGFGTDTQYF. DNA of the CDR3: TGTGCCAGTAGTATACCTCAGGGGTTTGGTACAGATACGCAGTATTTT.

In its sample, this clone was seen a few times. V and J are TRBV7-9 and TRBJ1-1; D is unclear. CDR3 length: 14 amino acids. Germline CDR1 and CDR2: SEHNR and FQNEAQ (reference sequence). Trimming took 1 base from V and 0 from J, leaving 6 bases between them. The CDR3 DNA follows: TGTGCCAGCAGCTTAGACAGTATGAACACTGAAGCTTTCTTT. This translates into CASSLDSMNTEAFF.

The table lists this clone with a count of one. The chain's CDR3 is CASNRDRREDTIYF. The CDR3 nucleotides read TGTGCCAGCAACAGGGACAGGCGAGAGGACACCATATATTTT. The chain links TRBV3-1 (or the pseudogene TRBV3-2) to TRBJ1-3; 8 bases are shared with TRBD1. This CDR3 is 14 amino acids long. Germline CDR1 is LGHDT and CDR2 is YNNKEL (reference sequence). V lost 7 bases to trimming and J lost 8 bases; unmatched junction nucleotides: 10.

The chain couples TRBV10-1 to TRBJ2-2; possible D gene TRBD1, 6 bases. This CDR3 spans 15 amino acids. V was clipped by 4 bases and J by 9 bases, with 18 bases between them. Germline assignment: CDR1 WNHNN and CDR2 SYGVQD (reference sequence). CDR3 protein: CASSVQPTGNRELFF. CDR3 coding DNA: TGCGCCAGCAGTGTCCAACCAACAGGGAACCGGGAGCTGTTTTTT.

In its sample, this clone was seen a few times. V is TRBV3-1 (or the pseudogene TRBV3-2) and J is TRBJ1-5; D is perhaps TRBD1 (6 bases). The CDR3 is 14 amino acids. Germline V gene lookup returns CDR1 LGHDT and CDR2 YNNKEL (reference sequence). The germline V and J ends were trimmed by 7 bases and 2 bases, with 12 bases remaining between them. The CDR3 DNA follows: TGTGCCAGCACCCGGGGGGCTGGCAATCAGCCCCAGCATTTT. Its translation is CASTRGAGNQPQHF.

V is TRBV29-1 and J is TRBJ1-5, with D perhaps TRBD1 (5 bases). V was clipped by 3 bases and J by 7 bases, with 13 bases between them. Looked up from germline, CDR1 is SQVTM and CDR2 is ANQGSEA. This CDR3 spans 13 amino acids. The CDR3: CSVDFGGGQPQHF. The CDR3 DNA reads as TGCAGCGTTGACTTCGGGGGAGGGCAGCCCCAGCATTTT.

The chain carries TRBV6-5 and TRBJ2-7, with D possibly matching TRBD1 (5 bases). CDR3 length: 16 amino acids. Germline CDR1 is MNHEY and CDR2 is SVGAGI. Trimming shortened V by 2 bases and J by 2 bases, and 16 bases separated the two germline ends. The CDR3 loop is CASSYKSRGIPYEQYF. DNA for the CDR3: TGTGCCAGCAGTTACAAGAGTAGGGGTATCCCCTACGAGCAGTACTTC.

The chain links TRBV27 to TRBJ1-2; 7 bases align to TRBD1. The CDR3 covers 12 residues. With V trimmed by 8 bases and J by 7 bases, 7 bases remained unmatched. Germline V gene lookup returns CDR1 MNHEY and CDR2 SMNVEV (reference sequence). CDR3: CASRGTVPGYTF. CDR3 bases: TGTGCCAGCCGGGGGACAGTGCCTGGCTACACCTTC.

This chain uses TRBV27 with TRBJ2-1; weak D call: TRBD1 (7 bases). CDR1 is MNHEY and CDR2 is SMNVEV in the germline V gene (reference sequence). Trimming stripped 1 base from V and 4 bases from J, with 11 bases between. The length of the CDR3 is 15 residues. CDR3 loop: CASSLLSGGYNEQFF. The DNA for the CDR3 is TGTGCCAGCAGTTTATTGTCAGGGGGGTACAATGAGCAGTTCTTC.

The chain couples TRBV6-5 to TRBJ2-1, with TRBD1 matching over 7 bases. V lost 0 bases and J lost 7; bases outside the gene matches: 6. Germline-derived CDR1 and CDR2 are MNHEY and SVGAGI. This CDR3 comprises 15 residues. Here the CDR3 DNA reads TGTGCCAGCAGTTACTCGAAGGCAGGGGGTAATGAGCAGTTCTTC. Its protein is CASSYSKAGGNEQFF.

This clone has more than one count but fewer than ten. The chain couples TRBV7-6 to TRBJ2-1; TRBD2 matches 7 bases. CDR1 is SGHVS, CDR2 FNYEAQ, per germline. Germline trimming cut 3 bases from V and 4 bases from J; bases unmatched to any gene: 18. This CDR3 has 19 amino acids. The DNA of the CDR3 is TGTGCCAGCAGCTTTCGCCCCCGGTTTGAGGCTAGCGGATACAATGAGCAGTTCTTC. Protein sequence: CASSFRPRFEASGYNEQFF.

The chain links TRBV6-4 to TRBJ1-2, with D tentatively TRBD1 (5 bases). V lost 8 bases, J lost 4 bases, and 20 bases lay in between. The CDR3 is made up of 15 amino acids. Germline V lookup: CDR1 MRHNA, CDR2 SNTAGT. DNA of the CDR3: TGTGCCAGCGGAGGAGGGGACGGCAAGAGCTATGGCTACACCTTC. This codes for CASGGGDGKSYGYTF.

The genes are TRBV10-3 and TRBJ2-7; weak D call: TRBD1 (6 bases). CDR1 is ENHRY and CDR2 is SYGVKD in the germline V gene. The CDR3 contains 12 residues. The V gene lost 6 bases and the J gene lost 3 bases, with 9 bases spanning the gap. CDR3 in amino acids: CAISQGSYEQYF. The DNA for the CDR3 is TGTGCCATCAGCCAGGGGAGCTACGAGCAGTACTTC.